This is a list of T cell receptor beta chains from one sample in a study of metastatic and nonmetastatic thyroid tumors. With MiXCR, TCRdb reprocessed the PCR reads. The table lists 30,000 to 35,000 clones, about 15% of them singletons. The sequenced sample was blood. These receptors were taken from a male donor with papillary thyroid cancer or a benign thyroid nodule (not recorded which). Some clones in this sample may be carry-over from other donors' samples. The CDR3 runs from the conserved cysteine through the conserved F or W. The D gene is left open where the match is weak. For some rows the clone size is stated as once, few or many, or as a class when expanded; others skip it.

D gene | J gene | clone size | V gene | CDR3 DNA | CDR3 protein
- | TRBJ2-5 | many | TRBV20-1 | TGCAGTGCTAGGCCCCCAGGTTGGGAGACCCAGTACTTC | CSARPPGWETQYF
TRBD1 | TRBJ2-7 | many | TRBV15 | TGTGCCACCAGCACGATACAGGGGTACGAGCAGTACTTC | CATSTIQGYEQYF
- | TRBJ2-7 | many | TRBV5-6 | TGTGCCAGCAGCTTGTACGGGGGCAAATACGAGCAGTACTTC | CASSLYGGKYEQYF
- | TRBJ2-7 | - | TRBV19 | TGTACCAGTAGCTCACAGGGCTCCTACGAGCACTACTTC | CTSSSQGSYEHYF
- | TRBJ2-1 | many | TRBV20-1 | TGCAGTGCTAGGGGTGGCGGGACAAACAATGAGCAGTTCTTC | CSARGGGTNNEQFF
- | TRBJ2-1 | many | TRBV9 | TGTGCCAGCAGCGGGCCTGGGGGTTACTCCTACAATGAGCAGTTCTTC | CASSGPGGYSYNEQFF
- | TRBJ2-2 | many | TRBV7-3 | TGTGCCAGCAGCTTCGGTGGGGCCGGGGAGCTGTTTTTT | CASSFGGAGELFF
- | TRBJ2-7 | many | TRBV20-1 | TGCAGTGCTAGTGGGGGGACAGTCGAGCAGTACTTC | CSASGGTVEQYF
- | TRBJ1-5 | - | TRBV5-6 | TGTGCCAGCAGCTTGGTCCCGGGAGGGAATCAGCCCCAGCATTTT | CASSLVPGGNQPQHF
- | TRBJ2-2 | many | TRBV30 | TGTGCCTGGAGTAAACCTGCTAACACCGGGGAGCTGTTTTTT | CAWSKPANTGELFF
- | TRBJ1-4 | many | TRBV5-5 | TGTGCCAGCAGCCTCAGTTCAACTAATGAAAAACTGTTTTTT | CASSLSSTNEKLFF
TRBD1 | TRBJ2-7 | many | TRBV2 | TGTGCCAGTAAGACAGGGACCTACGAGCAGTACTTC | CASKTGTYEQYF
- | TRBJ1-2 | - | TRBV11-3 | TGTGCCAGCAGCTTAGAAGGTCGGGGAGGGAACTATGGCTACACCTTC | CASSLEGRGGNYGYTF
- | TRBJ1-1 | many | TRBV29-1 | TGCAGCGTTGGGGAGAACACTGAAGCTTTCTTT | CSVGENTEAFF
TRBD2 | TRBJ2-1 | - | TRBV5-1 | TGCGCCAGCAGCGACCTCGCGGGGGTCGGCAATGAGCAGTTCTTC | CASSDLAGVGNEQFF
- | TRBJ2-7 | many | TRBV30 | TGTGCCTGGAGTCGAGGGAAAGGCTACGAGCAGTACTTC | CAWSRGKGYEQYF
- | TRBJ1-1 | many | TRBV3-1 | TGTGCCAGCAGCCAGGGTACAGGAGGGAACACTGAAGCTTTCTTT | CASSQGTGGNTEAFF
- | TRBJ2-3 | many | TRBV3-1 | TGTGCCAGCAGCCAGCGGGGCACAGATACGCAGTATTTT | CASSQRGTDTQYF
TRBD1 | TRBJ2-6 | many | TRBV4-1 | TGCGCCAGCAGCCAAGATACAGGGGGCTTAAACTCTGGGGCCAACGTCCTGACTTTC | CASSQDTGGLNSGANVLTF
- | TRBJ2-7 | many | TRBV18 | TGTGCCAGCTCCTCTAGCTCCTACGAGCAGTACTTC | CASSSSSYEQYF
- | TRBJ2-1 | - | TRBV5-1 | TGCGCCAGCAGCTTGGGGGATAACTACAATGAGCAGTTCTTC | CASSLGDNYNEQFF
- | TRBJ2-6 | many | TRBV5-4 | TGTGCCAGCAGCGAGGACGGAAGCTCTGGGGCCAACGTCCTGACTTTC | CASSEDGSSGANVLTF
- | TRBJ1-2 | many | TRBV7-2 | TGTGCCAGCAGCTCCGGGGGGGGAGGGGGCTACACCTTC | CASSSGGGGGYTF
- | TRBJ1-1 | many | TRBV28 | TGTGCCAGCAGTTTAAGGGGACACCCGAACACTGAAGCTTTCTTT | CASSLRGHPNTEAFF
- | TRBJ2-2 | many | TRBV12-3/TRBV12-4 | TGTGCCAGCAGTTTAGGGCTGGTGAACACCGGGGAGCTGTTTTTT | CASSLGLVNTGELFF
- | TRBJ1-1 | many | TRBV18 | TGTGCCAGCTCCCAGGAGGGCGACACTGAAGCTTTCTTT | CASSQEGDTEAFF
TRBD1 | TRBJ2-7 | many | TRBV7-9 | TGTGCCAGCAGCTTAGCCCAGGGGGCCGGGGAGCAGTACTTC | CASSLAQGAGEQYF
- | TRBJ1-2 | few | TRBV10-1 | TGCGCCAGCAGTGGGGGGGGACCCCATGGCTACACCTTC | CASSGGGPHGYTF
TRBD1 | TRBJ2-7 | medium-sized | TRBV24-1 | TGTGCCACCAGTGATCGGGACAGCACGTACTTC | CATSDRDSTYF
TRBD1 | TRBJ1-5 | - | TRBV6-1 | TGTGCCAGCGGCCCCGGGACAGGTGTTAAGCCCCAGCATTTT | CASGPGTGVKPQHF
- | TRBJ1-1 | - | TRBV7-9 | TGTGCCAGCAGTTCGACAGGACACACTGAAGCTTTCTTT | CASSSTGHTEAFF
- | TRBJ2-5 | few | TRBV19 | TGTGCCAGTAGTATATCTGACAGAAGAAAGAACCAGTACTTC | CASSISDRRKNQYF
- | TRBJ1-5 | - | TRBV20-1 | TGCAGTGCTAGCCAGGGTAGCAATCAGCCCCAGCATTTT | CSASQGSNQPQHF
- | TRBJ1-1 | - | TRBV6-1 | TGTGCCAGCATCCGAGGACATGTGCACACTGAAGCTTTCTTT | CASIRGHVHTEAFF
- | TRBJ1-5 | many | TRBV30 | TGTGCCTGGAGTGCGCGTAGGGGGAATCAGCCCCAGCATTTT | CAWSARRGNQPQHF
- | TRBJ2-7 | - | TRBV27 | TGTGCCAGCAGTTTAAGTTCCAGGCGGCACGAGCAGTACTTC | CASSLSSRRHEQYF
- | TRBJ2-1 | many | TRBV2 | TGTGCCAGCAGTGCGGAGGGCCTGGACAATGAGCAGTTCTTC | CASSAEGLDNEQFF
TRBD1 | TRBJ1-2 | many | TRBV9 | TGTGCCAGCAGCAACAGGGGACAGGGTAACTATGGCTACACCTTC | CASSNRGQGNYGYTF
- | TRBJ2-3 | many | TRBV20-1 | TGCAGTGCTAGAGACCGGGGCCACACAGATACGCAGTATTTT | CSARDRGHTDTQYF
- | TRBJ1-4 | many | TRBV19 | TGTGCCTCCTCACAGGGTGCTAATGAAAAACTGTTTTTT | CASSQGANEKLFF
- | TRBJ1-5 | few | TRBV6-1 | TGTGCCAGCAGTGAAGCGGGAGGTTTCACGCCCAAGCATTTT | CASSEAGGFTPKHF
TRBD1 | TRBJ2-7 | - | TRBV20-1 | TGCAGTACTAAATCCGGGACAGCTGATTCCTACGAGCAGTACTTC | CSTKSGTADSYEQYF
- | TRBJ2-5 | many | TRBV20-1 | TGCAGTGCTACCAAAGCGGGCTACCGGGAGACCCAGTACTTC | CSATKAGYRETQYF
- | TRBJ2-4 | many | TRBV28 | TGTGCCAGCAAGGATAGCCAAAACATTCAGTACTTC | CASKDSQNIQYF
TRBD2 | TRBJ2-5 | many | TRBV14 | TGTGCCAGCAGCCAAGATAGGACTAGCCAAGAGACCCAGTACTTC | CASSQDRTSQETQYF
- | TRBJ2-1 | many | TRBV5-1 | TGCGCCAGCAGCCAGGGGAGAAACAATGAGCAGTTCTTC | CASSQGRNNEQFF
- | TRBJ2-7 | many | TRBV30 | TGTGCCTGGACCCCCCCCTTCCTGCCCTACGAGCAGTACTTC | CAWTPPFLPYEQYF
- | TRBJ2-5 | many | TRBV24-1 | TGTGCCACCAGTGAGGCCCGGAACCCCGCACTCCTCCAAGAGACCCAGTACTTC | CATSEARNPALLQETQYF
- | TRBJ1-5 | many | TRBV28 | TGTGCCAGCATTTCTTCTGGCAATCAGCCCCAGCATTTT | CASISSGNQPQHF
- | TRBJ2-3 | many | TRBV3-1 | TGTGCCAGCAGCCAAGATCAGACCTGGGACGACACAGATACGCAGTATTTT | CASSQDQTWDDTDTQYF
- | TRBJ1-2 | many | TRBV28 | TGTGCCAGCATGGCAGGGAATGGCTACACCTTC | CASMAGNGYTF
TRBD1 | TRBJ2-5 | many | TRBV28 | TGTGCCAGCAGTTTAGGGACAGTTGGGACCCAGTACTTC | CASSLGTVGTQYF
- | TRBJ2-7 | many | TRBV6-1 | TGTGCCAGCAGTGAACAAAACATAGAGGCTTACGAGCAGTACTTC | CASSEQNIEAYEQYF
- | TRBJ2-7 | few | TRBV6-2/TRBV6-3 | TGTGCCAGCAGATGCAATTCACAGGTAACGTGCGAGCAGTACTTC | CASRCNSQVTCEQYF
- | TRBJ2-7 | many | TRBV5-6 | TGTGCCAGCAGCTTGGGTATTAGGGGCGAGCAGTACTTC | CASSLGIRGEQYF